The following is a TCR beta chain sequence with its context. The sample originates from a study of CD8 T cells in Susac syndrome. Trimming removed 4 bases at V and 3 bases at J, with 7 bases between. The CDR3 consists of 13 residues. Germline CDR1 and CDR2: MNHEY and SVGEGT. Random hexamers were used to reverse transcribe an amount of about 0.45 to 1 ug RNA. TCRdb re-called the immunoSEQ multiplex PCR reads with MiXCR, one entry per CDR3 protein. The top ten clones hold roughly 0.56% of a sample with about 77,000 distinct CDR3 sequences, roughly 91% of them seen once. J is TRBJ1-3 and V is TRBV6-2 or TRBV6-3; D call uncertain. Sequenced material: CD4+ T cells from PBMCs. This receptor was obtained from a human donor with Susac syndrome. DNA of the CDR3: TGTGCCAGCAGTTCGCAGAATGGAAACACCATATATTTT. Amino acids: CASSSQNGNTIYF.